This T cell receptor (beta chain) was obtained from a study of blood T cell repertoires in COVID-19. Repertoires were generated with immunoSEQ multiplex PCR, while TCRdb's copy carries only in-frame clones and drops some. The profile shows about 300,000 clones, roughly 90% of them singletons. The CDR3 extends over 16 amino acids. Germline CDR1 reads SGHAT; CDR2 reads FQDESV (reference sequence). With 5 bases clipped from V and 10 bases from J, the junction kept 13 bases outside the gene matches. This receptor was identified in a woman aged 45 to 65 who had been exposed to COVID-19. Sequenced: PBMCs or T cells enriched from blood (not recorded which). V is TRBV11-1 and J is TRBJ2-1; 11 bases are a match to TRBD1. The CDR3 here is CASSPMDRGLTPEQFF. The CDR3 region has the DNA TGTGCCAGCAGCCCGATGGACAGGGGGCTCACTCCCGAGCAGTTCTTC.